A single sample gave rise to the 8 T cell receptor beta chains below, sequenced in a study of blood T cell repertoires in COVID-19. Profiling relied on immunoSEQ multiplex PCR, and the TCRdb table lists in-frame clones only, not all of them. The sample has 310,000 or so clones; 70% to 90% are singletons. Sequenced material: peripheral blood. These receptors all come from a man between 65 and 85 years old with acute or convalescent COVID-19.

The rearrangement uses TRBV12-5 and TRBJ2-5; TRBD1 is a possible D gene (6 bases). The CDR3 has 16 amino acids. Trimming took off 1 base at V and 4 bases at J, with 16 bases between the two ends. The germline gives CDR1 LGHNT, CDR2 FRNRAP. CDR3 amino acids: CASGLGGFRGRETQYF. CDR3 in DNA: TGTGCTAGTGGTTTGGGGGGGTTCAGGGGTCGAGAGACCCAGTACTTC.

This rearrangement joins TRBV19 to TRBJ1-6; possible D gene TRBD1, 6 bases. This CDR3 spans 17 amino acids. Germline V gene sequence: CDR1 LNHDA, CDR2 SQIVND (reference sequence). V was pared by 2 bases and J by 1 base, with 12 bases between. The CDR3 sequence is CASSIFGRGSYNSPLHF. The DNA for the CDR3 is TGTGCCAGTAGTATATTTGGCAGGGGTTCCTATAATTCACCCCTCCACTTT.

The chain employs TRBV5-4 and TRBJ1-5; 7 nucleotides align to TRBD1. The CDR3 has 14 residues. Per the germline V gene, CDR1 is SGHNT and CDR2 is YYREEE (reference sequence). The trim removed 3 bases at V and 6 bases at J, leaving 6 bases unmatched. The CDR3 sequence is CASSSDREGQPQHF. In DNA, the CDR3 is TGTGCCAGCAGCTCCGACAGGGAAGGTCAGCCCCAGCATTTT.

V usage is TRBV19 and J usage is TRBJ1-2; D is unresolved. Deletions cut 4 bases from V and 8 bases from J, with 14 bases between. Germline lookup yields CDR1 LNHDA and CDR2 SQIVND (reference sequence). The CDR3 runs 13 residues. In DNA, the CDR3 is TGTGCCAGTAGTACGTTGCCCGGGAACGGCTACACCTTC. Amino acids: CASSTLPGNGYTF.

The chain uses TRBV19 and TRBJ2-5, with TRBD1 identical over 7 bases. V lost 1 base to trimming and J lost 4 bases; unmatched junction nucleotides: 0. The CDR3 spans 13 residues. The germline gives CDR1 LNHDA, CDR2 SQIVND (reference sequence). CDR3 region: CASSIGQGETQYF. The CDR3, as DNA: TGTGCCAGTAGTATAGGACAGGGAGAGACCCAGTACTTC.

The gene calls are TRBV9 and TRBJ1-4; D remains unclear. With 0 bases removed from V and 0 bases from J, the gap between germline ends came to 3 bases. Per the germline V gene, CDR1 is SGDLS and CDR2 is YYNGEE. The CDR3 runs to 14 residues. DNA for the CDR3: TGTGCCAGCAGCGTAGGGCCAACTAATGAAAAACTGTTTTTT. Protein product: CASSVGPTNEKLFF. Based on the CDR3 plus reference TRBV9 and TRBJ1-4, the full variable domain is DSGVTQTPKHLITATGQRVTLRCSPRSGDLSVYWYQQSLDQGLQFLIQYYNGEERAKGNILERFSAQQFPDLHSELNLSSLELGDSALYFCASSVGPTNEKLFFGSGTQLSVL.

J is TRBJ2-6 and V is TRBV19; 7 bases line up with TRBD1. CDR1 and CDR2 (germline): LNHDA, SQIVND (reference sequence). The length of the CDR3 is 15 residues. The V and J ends lost 9 bases and 0 bases, in that order; junction bases with no gene match: 5. The CDR3 DNA reads TGTGCCAGCACGGGACAGATCTCTGGGGCCAACGTCCTGACTTTC. This codes for CASTGQISGANVLTF.

The chain couples TRBV5-5 to TRBJ1-2, with a possible D match to TRBD1 (6 bases). V was trimmed by 2 bases and J by 3 bases, leaving 14 bases between them. The CDR3 contains 15 residues. The V gene's germline CDR1 is SGHKS and CDR2 YYEKEE (reference sequence). CDR3 loop: CASSFAQGRDYGYTF. CDR3 DNA sequence: TGTGCCAGCAGCTTCGCACAGGGACGAGACTATGGCTACACCTTC.